The rows below give T cell receptor beta chains drawn from one sample of a study of immune cell composition in non-small cell lung cancer. Using immunoSEQ multiplex PCR, the repertoire was profiled, and TCRdb retains in-frame clones only, with some absent. The data hold 2,000 to 2,500 clones, with over 70% observed a single time. Source material: lung tumor tissue. These receptor sequences come from a human donor with non-small cell lung cancer. CDR3s include the opening cysteine and the closing phenylalanine or tryptophan. The D gene is left open where the match is weak. Only some rows state a clone size, as once, few, many or a class for expanded clones.

j_gene | v_gene | d_gene | abundance | CDR3aa | CDR3nt
TRBJ2-3 | TRBV5-1 | NA | once | CASSSGKTRVTDTQYF | TGCGCCAGCAGCTCCGGGAAAACCCGCGTCACAGATACGCAGTATTTT
TRBJ1-1 | TRBV2 | NA | NA | CASSEVGAGRTEAFF | TGTGCCAGCAGTGAAGTAGGCGCAGGGCGGACTGAAGCTTTCTTT
TRBJ2-1 | TRBV27 | TRBD2 | NA | CASSPRLAGYNEQFF | TGTGCCAGCAGTCCCCGGCTAGCGGGCTACAATGAGCAGTTCTTC
TRBJ1-2 | TRBV11-2 | NA | large | CASSLGRPNGYTF | TGTGCCAGCAGCTTAGGGAGGCCGAATGGCTACACCTTC
TRBJ2-7 | TRBV11-3 | NA | once | CASSPRRGPNYEQYF | TGTGCCAGCAGCCCGCGGAGGGGGCCAAACTACGAGCAGTACTTC
TRBJ1-2 | TRBV12-5 | NA | NA | CASGLGGNYGYTF | TGTGCTAGTGGTTTGGGAGGCAACTATGGCTACACCTTC
TRBJ2-5 | TRBV6-1 | NA | NA | CASSSSEETQYF | TGTGCCAGCAGTTCAAGTGAGGAGACCCAGTACTTC
TRBJ1-4 | TRBV19 | NA | NA | CASSLAGFSNEKLFF | TGTGCCAGTAGTTTGGCAGGCTTTTCTAATGAAAAACTGTTTTTT
TRBJ2-5 | TRBV6-1 | TRBD2 | NA | CASSEISGGAAQYF | TGTGCCAGCAGTGAAATTAGCGGGGGGGCGGCCCAGTACTTC
TRBJ1-1 | TRBV6-5 | NA | NA | CASSYYSGNTEAFF | TGTGCCAGCAGTTATTACTCAGGTAACACTGAAGCTTTCTTT
TRBJ1-1 | TRBV28 | NA | NA | CASSFVSGQAFF | TGTGCCAGCAGTTTCGTATCAGGGCAAGCTTTCTTT